This TCR beta chain was identified during a study of T cell clonotyping in hematopoietic cell transplantation. Sequenced by immunoSEQ multiplex PCR; TCRdb stores in-frame clones only, minus some. The table records 6,500 to 9,500 clones, 95% to 96% of them present only once. Germline V gene data show CDR1 as LGHNA and CDR2 as YNFKEQ. The ends were cut back, 0 bases at V and 6 bases at J, with 11 bases in the middle. The CDR3 is made up of 14 amino acids. The genes are TRBV4-2 and TRBJ1-1; D unclear. The receptor's source is a male patient between 40 and 49 years old who had an allogeneic stem cell transplant from a related donor, so the T cells may come from the graft donor. Some clones in this sample may be carry-over from other donors' samples. The material was PBMCs, obtained 30 days after allogeneic stem cell transplant. The CDR3 DNA sequence: TGTGCCAGCAGCCAAGAGTTCCTTGGCGCTGAAGCTTTCTTT. Protein sequence: CASSQEFLGAEAFF.